Shown below are 30 T cell receptor beta chains from a single sample sequenced in a study of T-cell memory formation after mild COVID-19. MiXCR, run by TCRdb on the 5' RACE reads, gives a single entry per CDR3 protein. The sample lists about 84,000 distinct CDR3 sequences; about 14% were seen once. Sequenced sample: PBMCs or a T cell subset sorted from them (not recorded which). Receptor source: an adult woman who had mild COVID-19 (a few samples of this study predate the infection). Cell type and time point are not known.

This chain links TRBV4-3 with TRBJ2-3, with D perhaps assigned TRBD1 or TRBD2 (6 bases each). V shed 4 bases and J shed 5 bases, with 19 bases lying between them. The germline CDR1 and CDR2 sequences are LGHNA and YSLEER. The CDR3 has 16 residues. CDR3 in DNA: TGCGCCAGCAGCCCATGGGGGGCGGAGATAGGAGATACGCAGTATTTT. Encoded protein: CASSPWGAEIGDTQYF.

The chain carries TRBV29-1 and TRBJ2-7; a weak D match, TRBD1 (6 bases). This CDR3 is built from 14 residues. Germline V gene sequence: CDR1 SQVTM, CDR2 ANQGSEA. Trimming stripped 6 bases from V and 3 bases from J, with 18 bases between. The CDR3 bases are TGCAGCGTCAGAGGGGGTAGCGAACACTACGAGCAGTACTTC. Translation: CSVRGGSEHYEQYF.

The chain couples TRBV11-2 to TRBJ2-3; 8 nucleotides align to TRBD2. The length of the CDR3 is 14 residues. Per the germline V gene, CDR1 is SGHAT and CDR2 is FQNNGV. With V trimmed by 8 bases and J by 0 bases, 4 bases remained unmatched. The CDR3 coding sequence is TGTGCCAGCTGGGCTAGCGGGAGCACAGATACGCAGTATTTT. Translating gives CASWASGSTDTQYF. The full variable domain, with the rest looked up from reference TRBV11-2 and TRBJ2-3, is EAGVAQSPRYKIIEKRQSVAFWCNPISGHATLYWYQQILGQGPKLLIQFQNNGVVDDSQLPKDRFSAERLKGVDSTLKIQPAKLEDSAVYLCASWASGSTDTQYFGPGTRLTVL.

This clonotype was seen a few times. The rearrangement links TRBV9 to TRBJ2-5; tentative D call: TRBD2 (5 bases). Trimming took off 0 bases at V and 4 bases at J, with 7 bases between the two ends. CDR3 size: 13 residues. Germline loops: CDR1 SGDLS, CDR2 YYNGEE. CDR3 in amino acids: CASSVDEGETQYF. The CDR3 DNA reads as TGTGCCAGCAGCGTAGATGAGGGAGAGACCCAGTACTTC.

The chain carries TRBV5-1 and TRBJ1-1, with D possibly matching TRBD1 (6 bases). The CDR3 runs 14 residues. CDR1 SGHRS and CDR2 YFSETQ come from the germline V gene. The V and J ends lost 3 bases and 5 bases respectively, with 14 bases between them. The CDR3 nucleotides read TGCGCCAGCAGCTCCTTTTCAGGGGAGACTGAAGCTTTCTTT. Protein product: CASSSFSGETEAFF.

This clonotype showed up just a few times. The rearrangement links TRBV11-2 to TRBJ2-7; 10 bases agree with TRBD1. CDR1 is SGHAT, CDR2 FQNNGV, per germline. V was pared by 4 bases and J by 2 bases, with 17 bases of the junction left unmatched. CDR3 size: 19 residues. The CDR3 bases are TGTGCCAGCAGCTCCCCCCCCCCAAAGGACAGGGGGTACCCCTACGAGCAGTACTTC. This codes for CASSSPPPKDRGYPYEQYF.

This clonotype was observed at least ten times. This rearrangement joins TRBV15 to TRBJ2-7, with 7 nucleotides matching TRBD1. V was clipped by 5 bases and J by 5 bases; unmatched bases: 12. The V gene's germline CDR1 is LNHNV and CDR2 YYDKDF (reference sequence). The CDR3 is made up of 15 amino acids. CDR3 sequence (DNA): TGTGCCACCAGCTTAGATAGAGGACAGGCGAACGAGCAGTACTTC. This translates into CATSLDRGQANEQYF. Based on the CDR3 plus reference TRBV15 and TRBJ2-7, the full variable domain is DAMVIQNPRYQVTQFGKPVTLSCSQTLNHNVMYWYQQKSSQAPKLLFHYYDKDFNNEADTPDNFQSRRPNTSFCFLDIRSPGLGDTAMYLCATSLDRGQANEQYFGPGTRLTVT.

Many counts were recorded for this clonotype. The chain combines TRBV12-3 or TRBV12-4 with TRBJ2-7, with 12 bases identical to TRBD1. The CDR3 sequence is 16 residues long. V lost 5 bases and J lost 2; bases outside the gene matches: 7. In DNA form, the CDR3 reads TGTGCCAGCAGTCTGGGACAGGGGGCGCTGACCTACGAGCAGTACTTC. Translated: CASSLGQGALTYEQYF.

This clonotype was counted only a few times. The CDR3 reads CASSFVGNEQFF. CDR3 DNA: TGTGCCAGCAGCTTCGTTGGCAATGAGCAGTTCTTC. The chain employs TRBV7-6 and TRBJ2-1; D is undetermined. The CDR3 is made up of 12 amino acids. V was trimmed by 3 bases and J by 6 bases, leaving 6 bases between them. CDR1 SGHVS and CDR2 FNYEAQ come from the germline V gene.

This clonotype occurred a few times. The chain couples TRBV7-9 to TRBJ1-1; tentatively, D is TRBD1 (5 bases). The germline V and J ends were trimmed by 3 bases and 2 bases, with 13 bases remaining between them. The germline V gene has CDR1 SEHNR and CDR2 FQNEAQ (reference sequence). The CDR3 covers 15 residues. CDR3 in DNA: TGTGCCAGCAGCTTTAGGGGATCGGGTAACACTGAAGCTTTCTTT. The encoded protein is CASSFRGSGNTEAFF. Full variable domain (missing parts from reference TRBV7-9 and TRBJ1-1): DTGVSQNPRHKITKRGQNVTFRCDPISEHNRLYWYRQTLGQGPEFLTYFQNEAQLEKSRLLSDRFSAERPKGSFSTLEIQRTEQGDSAMYLCASSFRGSGNTEAFFGQGTRLTVV.

The chain joins TRBV11-1 to TRBJ1-2, with D possibly matching TRBD1 (5 bases). The CDR3 has 17 amino acids. Germline loops: CDR1 SGHAT, CDR2 FQDESV (reference sequence). V lost 5 bases and J lost 3, with 22 bases in between. CDR3 sequence reads: CASSPHHTGELDYGYTF. CDR3 coding DNA: TGTGCCAGCAGCCCGCATCACACGGGGGAACTCGACTATGGCTACACCTTC.

The CDR3 nucleotides are TGTGCCAGTACCTTGGGACCAGGGACTGAAGCTTTCTTT. This encodes CASTLGPGTEAFF. This chain connects TRBV19 to TRBJ1-1; D possibly corresponds to TRBD1 (5 bases). Between the trimmed V and J ends, which lost 7 bases and 5 bases, there was a span of 14 bases. The CDR3 has 13 amino acids. CDR1 and CDR2 from the germline V gene are LNHDA and SQIVND (reference sequence). The whole variable domain, filled in from reference TRBV19 and TRBJ1-1, reads DGGITQSPKYLFRKEGQNVTLSCEQNLNHDAMYWYRQDPGQGLRLIYYSQIVNDFQKGDIAEGYSVSREKKESFPLTVTSAQKNPTAFYLCASTLGPGTEAFFGQGTRLTVV.

This clonotype was seen more than once but under ten times. The chain has TRBV5-6 and TRBJ2-7, with 9 bases fitting TRBD1. This CDR3 contains 16 residues. Germline CDR1 reads SGHDT; CDR2 reads YYEEEE. The junction had 11 bases not matched to a gene; V was cut back by 4 bases and J by 3 bases. The CDR3 sequence is CASSLTTGGPFYEQYF. The CDR3 DNA sequence: TGTGCCAGCAGCCTTACTACAGGGGGCCCTTTCTACGAGCAGTACTTC.

This clonotype has only a few counts. The CDR3 coding sequence is TGTGCCAGCAGTGAGAAGGGTCCAACCACAGATACGCAGTATTTT. This translates into CASSEKGPTTDTQYF. The J gene is TRBJ2-3, the V gene TRBV25-1; D gene uncertain. Per the germline V gene, CDR1 is MGHDK and CDR2 is SYGVNS. Trimming stripped 3 bases from V and 2 bases from J, with 12 bases between. The CDR3 is 15 amino acids. The full variable domain, rest sourced from reference TRBV25-1 and TRBJ2-3, is EADIYQTPRYLVIGTGKKITLECSQTMGHDKMYWYQQDPGMELHLIHYSYGVNSTEKGDLSSESTVSRIRTEHFPLTLESARPSHTSQYLCASSEKGPTTDTQYFGPGTRLTVL.

V gene TRBV7-2 combines with J gene TRBJ2-3; D might be TRBD1 (6 bases). V dropped 5 bases and J dropped 2 bases, with 14 bases sitting between them. The germline gives CDR1 SGHTA, CDR2 FQGNSA. CDR3 length equals 15 residues. This CDR3 reads CASSLRTAFTDTQYF. The CDR3 nucleotides read TGTGCCAGCAGCCTTCGGACAGCTTTCACAGATACGCAGTATTTT.

This clonotype was seen a handful of times. This rearrangement joins TRBV12-3 or TRBV12-4 to TRBJ2-7, with 10 nucleotides matching TRBD2. This CDR3 is built from 14 residues. Unmatched junction bases numbered 6, after V lost 3 bases and J lost 7 bases. CDR3 region: CASSFTGTSAEQYF. The CDR3 nucleotides read TGTGCCAGCAGTTTCACCGGGACTAGCGCAGAGCAGTACTTC.

This chain uses TRBV9 with TRBJ1-1; no clear D gene. The CDR3 totals 14 residues. Germline-derived CDR1 and CDR2 are SGDLS and YYNGEE. The V gene lost 3 bases and the J gene lost 3 bases, with 12 bases spanning the gap. CDR3 region: CASSGLVADTEAFF. CDR3 DNA: TGTGCCAGCAGCGGCCTGGTCGCTGACACTGAAGCTTTCTTT.

The gene calls are TRBV7-8 and TRBJ2-7; TRBD1 might be the D (6 bases). V lost 2 bases and J lost 0, with 11 bases in between. The CDR3 has 15 amino acids. Germline V lookup: CDR1 SGHVS, CDR2 FQNEAQ. The CDR3 spells CASSLTRTDSYEQYF. For the CDR3, the DNA is TGTGCCAGCAGCTTAACCCGGACAGACTCCTACGAGCAGTACTTC.

This clonotype has at least ten counts. This chain connects TRBV29-1 to TRBJ2-1; 10 bases are shared with TRBD2. The CDR3 covers 14 residues. CDR1 SQVTM and CDR2 ANQGSEA come from the germline V gene. After removal of 7 bases from V and 5 bases from J, the junction contained 8 bases not matched to a gene. For the CDR3, the DNA is TGCAGCGCCGCCGTAGCGGGAGGCGACAATGAGCAGTTCTTC. Amino acids: CSAAVAGGDNEQFF.

This clonotype has a handful of counts. The genes are TRBV27 and TRBJ2-1; D gene ambiguous. Germline CDR1 and CDR2: MNHEY and SMNVEV (reference sequence). This CDR3 has 13 residues. Trimming pared 0 bases from V and 10 bases from J, leaving 10 bases between. CDR3 in amino acids: CASSLSRAGEQFF. CDR3 DNA sequence: TGTGCCAGCAGTTTATCAAGGGCCGGCGAGCAGTTCTTC.

The chain uses TRBV15 and TRBJ1-2; 9 bases are a match to TRBD1. Germline CDR1 LNHNV, CDR2 YYDKDF (reference sequence). This CDR3 has 13 amino acids. J was trimmed by 6 bases and V by 6 bases; bases with no gene match: 5. This CDR3 is CATRQGAGDGYTF. CDR3 DNA: TGTGCCACCAGACAGGGGGCAGGGGATGGCTACACCTTC.

The table lists this clonotype with many counts. The chain joins TRBV7-9 to TRBJ2-7, with TRBD1 matching 7 bases. The CDR3 covers 14 residues. Germline CDR1 is SEHNR and CDR2 is FQNEAQ (reference sequence). V lost 5 bases, J lost 1 base, and 5 bases stayed unmatched. The CDR3 spells CASSRTGPSYEQYF. DNA for the CDR3: TGTGCCAGCAGCAGGACAGGACCGTCCTACGAGCAGTACTTC.

This chain links TRBV15 with TRBJ2-5, with 8 bases fitting TRBD2. The CDR3 is made up of 16 amino acids. V was pared by 4 bases and J by 1 base, with 8 bases of the junction left unmatched. The germline CDR1 and CDR2 sequences are LNHNV and YYDKDF (reference sequence). The CDR3 bases are TGTGCCACCAGCATTGCTAGCGGGTCCTTCCAAGAGACCCAGTACTTC. This gives the protein CATSIASGSFQETQYF.

The chain combines TRBV6-5 with TRBJ1-5; D might be TRBD1 (6 bases). CDR3 length equals 17 residues. V was pared by 1 base and J by 0 bases, with 13 bases between. CDR1 MNHEY and CDR2 SVGAGI come from the germline V gene. Written as DNA, the CDR3 is TGTGCCAGCAGTTACTGGGGGCCAGGGGATAGCAATCAGCCCCAGCATTTT. This codes for CASSYWGPGDSNQPQHF.

This clonotype turned up a few times. The chain is built from TRBV23-1 and TRBJ2-7; D might be TRBD1 (7 bases). TRBV23-1 is an ORF, and what it does is uncertain. Trimming took off 4 bases at V and 3 bases at J, with 22 bases between the two ends. CDR3 length: 17 residues. The CDR3, as DNA: TGCGCCAGCAGTCCCCCCTGGGGGGACAGATATATCTACGAGCAGTACTTC. Its protein product is CASSPPWGDRYIYEQYF.

This clonotype was observed a few times. The chain couples TRBV15 to TRBJ2-7; 9 nucleotides align to TRBD1. Trimming removed 4 bases from V and 3 bases from J; junction bases left unmatched: 4. The V gene's germline CDR1 is LNHNV and CDR2 YYDKDF (reference sequence). The length of the CDR3 is 14 residues. CDR3 loop: CATSTGTGFYEQYF. For the CDR3, the DNA is TGTGCCACCAGCACCGGGACAGGGTTCTACGAGCAGTACTTC.

The gene calls are TRBV7-2 and TRBJ2-3; D gene ambiguous. In germline, CDR1 is SGHTA, CDR2 FQGNSA. The CDR3 is made up of 14 amino acids. Trimming stripped 0 bases from V and 8 bases from J, with 12 bases between. The CDR3 DNA reads TGTGCCAGCAGCTTAGCAGTCCAGTTCGGTACGCAGTATTTT. It codes for CASSLAVQFGTQYF. Complete variable domain (other parts from reference TRBV7-2 and TRBJ2-3): GAGVSQSPSNKVTEKGKDVELRCDPISGHTALYWYRQSLGQGLEFLIYFQGNSAPDKSGLPSDRFSAERTGGSVSTLTIQRTQQEDSAVYLCASSLAVQFGTQYFGPGTRLTVL.

The chain combines TRBV30 with TRBJ2-3; 7 nucleotides agree with TRBD1. The CDR3 covers 15 residues. Per germline, CDR1 GTSNPN and CDR2 SVGIG (reference sequence). Losses at the gene ends were 0 bases for V and 3 bases for J; bases not matched to a gene: 6. CDR3 in amino acids: CAWSVRGGATDTQYF. CDR3 bases: TGTGCCTGGAGTGTACGAGGGGGCGCGACAGATACGCAGTATTTT.

Many counts were recorded for this clonotype. This rearrangement joins TRBV29-1 to TRBJ2-2; 9 positions match TRBD1. The J segment lost 4 bases and the V segment lost 5 bases, leaving 5 bases of the junction unmatched. Per germline, CDR1 SQVTM and CDR2 ANQGSEA. This CDR3 contains 14 residues. The CDR3 nucleotides read TGCAGCGTTACCGGGACAGGGACCACCGGGGAGCTGTTTTTT. Translated, it gives CSVTGTGTTGELFF.

The rearrangement joins TRBV27 to TRBJ2-1; the D call may be TRBD1 or TRBD2 (5 bases each). Trimming left V 9 bases short and J 2 bases short, with 17 bases between. Germline assignment: CDR1 MNHEY and CDR2 SMNVEV (reference sequence). The CDR3 is 15 residues long. CDR3 in amino acids: CASSRTGTAYNEQFF. In DNA, the CDR3 is TGTGCCAGTTCCAGAACCGGGACGGCCTACAATGAGCAGTTCTTC.